This TCR beta chain is drawn from a study of OX40 agonist ivuxolimab in advanced cancers. At the level of the study: A partial response was reached by three patients: one with hepatocellular carcinoma and two with cutaneous melanoma.

Germline loops: CDR1 MGHRA, CDR2 YSYEKL. The CDR3 extends over 17 amino acids. Unmatched junction bases numbered 7, after V lost 0 bases and J lost 1 base. Assay used: immunoSEQ multiplex PCR; TCRdb lists only in-frame clones, some missing. The sample holds approximately 40,000 clones, 85% to 90% seen once. A history of autoimmune disease or systemic immunosuppression excluded patients. V and J are TRBV4-1 and TRBJ1-1, with 8 bases aligning to TRBD1. Sequencing was performed on CD4+ or CD8+ T cells sorted from blood, taken in a trial of the OX40 agonist ivuxolimab. The sequence derives from an adult with an advanced solid tumor such as melanoma, head and neck, liver or kidney cancer. The CDR3 loop is CASSQDGQGFGNTEAFF. CDR3 DNA: TGCGCCAGCAGCCAAGATGGACAGGGATTCGGGAACACTGAAGCTTTCTTT.